Described below is a single TCR beta chain sequence and its context. Its antigen target is currently unknown. Germline and junction disagree at one end, which may indicate a read error. The source of the sample is a study of tumor and adjacent non-tumor tissue in lung cancer (dated by TCRdb to the late 2010s). Looking at the study overall: The cohort included approximately 13 adenocarcinoma, a couple of squamous cell carcinoma and 1 small cell lung cancer patients. Ages among the approximately 15 patients ranged from roughly 31 to 85 years, there were some 10 men and 5 women, and disease was at TNM stage I to III. A total of roughly 130 million productive TCRbeta reads were generated by sequencing, corresponding to an average of approximately 4.5 million reads per sample. Using bulk TCRbeta repertoires from roughly 14 lung cancer patients, the study set lung tumor tissue side by side with matched distant non-tumor lung tissue. For each patient, one tumor sample and one normal lung sample were taken, giving about 31 paired specimens that underwent TCRbeta CDR3 sequencing.

Overall study outcomes, separate from this receptor: Neither the sequencing platform nor unique molecular identifiers are named or mentioned anywhere in the methods. TCR diversity was significantly higher in younger patients, and greater tumor TCR diversity was associated with shorter overall survival and shorter disease-free survival. With only roughly 14 patients in the cohort, the authors noted that larger samples and more detailed clinical data are needed. In normal lung, the top 100 clones accounted for a significantly larger cumulative share of the repertoire than in tumor tissue. Peripheral blood was not sequenced, so blood TCRbeta repertoires were not examined in the lung cancer patients of the study. Significantly higher TCR diversity (inverse Simpson) was observed in tumor tissue than in normal lung tissue (around 450 vs 150, P = 0.0075, Mann-Whitney U test).

Bulk unsorted tissue served as the source for RNA extraction, and RNA quality was assessed using a NanoDrop ND-1000 and an Agilent 2100. Distant non-tumor tissue taken more than 3 cm from the tumor edge was used as the normal lung sample. Donors were newly diagnosed lung cancer patients admitted for thoracic surgery in China between August and November 2014, without prior chemotherapy. Patients with previous radiotherapy or chemotherapy, or with another concurrent cancer, were excluded from the study. Surgical tissue pieces of roughly 1-2.1 cm3 were preserved in RNAlater solution and stored at -80 °C until use. The library came from multiplex PCR. TCRdb lists the instrument as Illumina HiSeq 2500. TCRbeta libraries were constructed through three rounds of nested PCR with primers (Table S4) according to protocols adapted from ARM-PCR. PCR products of 200-500 bp were gel-excised and purified with the QIAquick gel extraction kit before sequencing. For the original study's pipeline: Trimmomatic was used to clean the reads, FLASH was used to merge the reads into complete CDR3 sequences, and MiTCR was used to assign the reads to V(D)J germline segments. Clonal diversity was computed as the inverse Simpson's index with VDJtools. In-frame sequences lacking a premature stop codon were counted as productive reads. TCRdb reanalyzed the raw reads on its own, using fastp at Q25 for trimming and MiXCR for clone calling, and kept in-frame beta chains. Here each entry gathers all rows of one CDR3 protein and keeps the most common genes and DNA. TCRdb assigned the V and J calls; the authors' analysis was not used. The sample profile shows 98,000 or so distinct CDR3 sequences; 80% of them were found once. The ten most abundant clones make up about 31% of the sample.

The source material was distant non-tumor lung tissue. This clonotype was sampled from a man aged 60 to 75 with small cell lung cancer.

Read as DNA, the sequence is TGTGCCTGCAGCTTAGAACTAGCGAGAGTATATGAGCAGTTCTTC. Its coded protein is CACSLELARVYEQFF. The rearranged segments are TRBV7-8 and TRBJ2-1; TRBD2 aligns with 7 central bases. As encoded in the germline V gene, CDR1 is SGHVS while CDR2 is FQNEAQ. The CDR3 starts with the cysteine, ends with the phenylalanine, and has 15 residues. The retained sequence is limited to the CDR3, 45 bases, with the frame set at the first base.